This record concerns one T cell receptor (beta chain) sequence. No antigen is known for it. Germline-derived CDR1 and CDR2 are DFQATT and SNEGSKA (reference sequence). This CDR3 has 11 residues. V shed 4 bases, J shed 8 bases, and the junction held 4 bases outside the gene matches. The sample is drawn from a study of T cell responses to AZD1222 COVID-19 vaccine. Study-level findings and limits: In a largely white British group with more females than males, clonal diversity was possibly underestimated. Repertoires were obtained solely post-peak T cell response. CD4 TCRs linked to vaccination spanned spike, dominating at 160-218 and 743-854.

TCRdb keeps only in-frame clones here, not all; method: immunoSEQ multiplex PCR. In the table there are approximately 130,000 clones, over 85% of which are singletons. The chain joins TRBV20-1 to TRBJ1-2, with 7 positions matching TRBD1. Source: peripheral blood, taken on day 0 of AZD1222 vaccination. This receptor was identified in an adult in good health. CDR3 in DNA: TGCAGTGCTAACAGGGGAGGCGGCTACACCTTC. The encoded protein is CSANRGGGYTF.